The 14 T cell receptor beta chains reported below all come from one sample, sequenced in a study of OX40 agonist ivuxolimab in advanced cancers. Measured with immunoSEQ multiplex PCR; TCRdb has only the in-frame clones, and not every one. The sample has some 63,000 clones; more than 75% are singletons. Sample: CD4+ or CD8+ T cells sorted from blood, taken in a trial of the OX40 agonist ivuxolimab. These receptors all come from an adult with an advanced solid tumor such as melanoma, head and neck, liver or kidney cancer.

The V gene is TRBV15, the J gene TRBJ2-1, with TRBD1 matching 8 bases. The CDR3 loop spans 14 amino acids. Germline values: CDR1 LNHNV, CDR2 YYDKDF (reference sequence). After removal of 1 base from V and 6 bases from J, the junction contained 2 bases not matched to a gene. The CDR3 DNA is TGTGCCACCAGCAGAGCCGACAGGGGCAATGAGCAGTTCTTC. It specifies CATSRADRGNEQFF.

V is TRBV6-6 and J is TRBJ1-6; D perhaps matches TRBD1 (5 bases). In germline, CDR1 is MNHNY, CDR2 SVGAGI (reference sequence). This CDR3 comprises 15 residues. V lost 9 bases and J lost 10, with 22 bases in between. CDR3: CASRDSRVLVSPLHF. In DNA, the CDR3 is TGTGCCAGTAGGGACTCCCGGGTTTTGGTATCACCCCTCCACTTT.

V is TRBV5-1 and J is TRBJ2-3; D may be TRBD2 (6 bases). This CDR3 is built from 16 residues. The V gene's germline CDR1 is SGHRS and CDR2 YFSETQ. Trimming cost V 3 bases and J 0 bases, with 14 bases left between them. The CDR3 loop is CASSSGGTSSTDTQYF. CDR3 nucleotide sequence: TGCGCCAGCAGCTCTGGAGGGACTTCCAGCACAGATACGCAGTATTTT.

This sequence joins TRBV7-9 and TRBJ1-1, with D possibly TRBD1 on 6 matching bases. Germline assignment: CDR1 SEHNR and CDR2 FQNEAQ (reference sequence). The V end lost 5 bases, the J end lost 8 bases, and 15 bases lay between the germline ends. The CDR3 totals 13 residues. The CDR3 loop reads CASSQYGGGEAFF. CDR3 nucleotides: TGTGCCAGCAGCCAATACGGGGGCGGCGAAGCTTTCTTT.

In this sample, this clone turned up once. The rearrangement uses TRBV5-4 and TRBJ2-5, with 9 bases identical to TRBD1. This CDR3 spans 14 amino acids. Germline CDR1 and CDR2: SGHNT and YYREEE (reference sequence). Trimming cost V 4 bases and J 3 bases; bases outside gene matches: 4. The CDR3 reads CASSRTGGEETQYF. Written as DNA, the CDR3 is TGTGCCAGCAGCCGCACAGGGGGCGAAGAGACCCAGTACTTC.

V and J are TRBV5-6 and TRBJ1-2; 7 nucleotides align to TRBD1. The CDR3 consists of 14 residues. J was trimmed by 3 bases and V by 4 bases; bases with no gene match: 6. Germline CDR1 is SGHDT and CDR2 is YYEEEE. The CDR3 protein is CASSARGTDYGYTF. CDR3 in DNA: TGTGCCAGCAGCGCCCGGGGGACAGACTATGGCTACACCTTC.

The rearrangement links TRBV5-6 to TRBJ2-2; 13 bases map to TRBD2. J was trimmed by 2 bases and V by 0 bases; bases with no gene match: 4. From germline, CDR1 is SGHDT and CDR2 YYEEEE. The CDR3 contains 18 residues. Here the CDR3 DNA reads TGTGCCAGCAGCTTGGATGGACTAGCGGGAGAAAACACCGGGGAGCTGTTTTTT. It is translated as CASSLDGLAGENTGELFF.

The J gene is TRBJ1-1, the V gene TRBV19, with D uncertain. CDR3 length: 15 residues. CDR1 and CDR2 (germline): LNHDA, SQIVND (reference sequence). V lost 4 bases, J lost 0 bases, and 12 bases lay in between. The CDR3 region has the DNA TGTGCCAGTAGTACAGAGGAAGCAGTGAACACTGAAGCTTTCTTT. Translating gives CASSTEEAVNTEAFF.

The chain recombines TRBV12-2 with TRBJ1-2. TRBV12-2 constitutes a pseudogene. CDR3 length equals 15 residues. Here the CDR3 DNA reads TGTGCAAGTCGCTCGCCCCCGCGGGGTGGTTATGGCTACACCTTC. It translates to CASRSPPRGGYGYTF.

This clone was observed a single time. J is TRBJ2-5 and V is TRBV25-1, with TRBD1 matching over 8 bases. CDR1 is MGHDK, CDR2 SYGVNS, per germline. V dropped 3 bases and J dropped 6; count of bases not matched to a gene: 9. CDR3 size: 15 residues. CDR3 DNA: TGTGCCAGCAGTGATACGGCGACAGGGGCGAAGACCCAGTACTTC. This sequence encodes CASSDTATGAKTQYF. Full variable domain (remainder filled in from reference TRBV25-1 and TRBJ2-5): EADIYQTPRYLVIGTGKKITLECSQTMGHDKMYWYQQDPGMELHLIHYSYGVNSTEKGDLSSESTVSRIRTEHFPLTLESARPSHTSQYLCASSDTATGAKTQYFGPGTRLLVL.

The rearrangement links TRBV10-3 to TRBJ2-5; 12 nucleotides agree with TRBD1. The CDR3 spans 14 residues. Looked up from germline, CDR1 is ENHRY and CDR2 is SYGVKD. The V gene end was trimmed by 8 bases and the J gene end by 5 bases; junction bases not matched to a gene: 6. In DNA, the CDR3 is TGTGCCATCGGTGGGACAGGGGGCGGGGAGACCCAGTACTTC. Translated: CAIGGTGGGETQYF.

A word on this clone: The sample holds other DNA sequences that translate to the same CDR3. The chain joins TRBV6-5 to TRBJ1-2; 7 bases are shared with TRBD1. The CDR3 consists of 16 residues. CDR1 and CDR2 from the germline V gene are MNHEY and SVGAGI. The V segment lost 0 bases and the J segment 5 bases; nucleotides outside the gene matches: 9. Here the CDR3 DNA reads TGTGCCAGCAGTTACTCAAGGACAGGAGGCGGATATGGCTACACCTTC. Protein sequence: CASSYSRTGGGYGYTF.

The CDR3 DNA follows: TGTGCCAGCAGTTATGGGGCCACCTCTGGAAACACCATATATTTT. Protein sequence: CASSYGATSGNTIYF. The rearrangement links TRBV6-5 to TRBJ1-3; a weak D match, TRBD1 (5 bases). Per germline, CDR1 MNHEY and CDR2 SVGAGI. The V end was cut by 3 bases, the J end by 0 bases, with 9 bases between. This CDR3 contains 15 residues.

The rearrangement joins TRBV14 to TRBJ2-7; D gene ambiguous. CDR1 and CDR2 from the germline V gene are SGHDN and FVKESK. The CDR3 loop spans 13 amino acids. Trimming left V 4 bases short and J 3 bases short, with 10 bases between. As DNA, the CDR3 is TGTGCCAGCAGCCCCCTCGAGAGCTACGAGCAGTACTTC. Its translation: CASSPLESYEQYF.